This T cell receptor beta chain appears in the sequencing data of a study of cytomegalovirus exposure and HLA in healthy donors. Study results and limitations: A previous analysis found most TCR beta V segments productive roughly 87% or roughly 30% of the time. One variant, a missense change in DCLRE1C, was linked in a later analysis to TCR beta V- and J-gene trimming. TCR beta sequences numbering around 15,000 were associated with HLA alleles at 0.05 false discovery rate in a later analysis. Common viral pathogens were later found to be apparently linked to several of the most significant clusters.

The CDR3 length is 18 residues. It was with 60 Vbeta and 13 Jbeta primers that the PCR ran. Profiling relied on immunoSEQ multiplex PCR, and the TCRdb table lists in-frame clones only, not all of them. The data contain some 150,000 clones, about 80% of them singletons. On this clone itself: What it recognizes is unknown.

This clonotype originated in a woman in her thirties or forties in good health and CMV-seronegative. The J gene is TRBJ2-7, the V gene TRBV21-1; TRBD2, the table's D call, was not compared with the DNA. TRBV21-1 counts as a pseudogene. Material: PBMCs. The CDR3 DNA follows: TGTGCCAGCAGCAAAGAGAGGACTGCCAAAAATCCGGCCTACGAGCAGTACTTC. Translation: CASSKERTAKNPAYEQYF.